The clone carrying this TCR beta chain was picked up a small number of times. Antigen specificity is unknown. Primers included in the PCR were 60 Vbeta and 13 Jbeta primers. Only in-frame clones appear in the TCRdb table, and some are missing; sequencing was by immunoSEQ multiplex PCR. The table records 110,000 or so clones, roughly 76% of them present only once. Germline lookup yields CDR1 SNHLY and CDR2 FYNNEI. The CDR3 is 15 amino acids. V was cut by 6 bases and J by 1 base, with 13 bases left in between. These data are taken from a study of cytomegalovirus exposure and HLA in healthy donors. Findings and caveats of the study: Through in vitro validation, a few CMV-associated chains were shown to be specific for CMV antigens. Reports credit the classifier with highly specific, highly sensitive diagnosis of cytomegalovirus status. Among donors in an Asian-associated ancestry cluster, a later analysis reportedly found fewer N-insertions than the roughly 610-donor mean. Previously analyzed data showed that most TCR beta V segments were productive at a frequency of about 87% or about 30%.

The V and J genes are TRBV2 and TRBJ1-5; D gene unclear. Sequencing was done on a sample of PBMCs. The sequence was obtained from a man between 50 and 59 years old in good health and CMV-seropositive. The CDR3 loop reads CASSAGQLSNQPQHF. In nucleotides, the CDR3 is TGTGCCAGCAGCGCGGGCCAGTTGAGCAATCAGCCCCAGCATTTT.